The sequence of this T cell receptor beta chain was determined in a study of blood T cells in healthy people across ages. Per sample, extraction of total RNA gave at least 5.5 micrograms in every case. As concerns this clonotype: As yet, its antigen is unknown.

Study-level findings and limits: Donor CMV status was unknown, possibly confounding expanded clonotype changes.

Alongside a J-beta primer mix, a sample-barcoded 5' primer served in a second PCR lasting 7 to 11 cycles. TCRdb re-analysed the 5' RACE reads in MiXCR, keeping a single row per CDR3 protein. The sample shows 850,000 to 1,000,000 distinct CDR3 sequences, around 48% of them seen only once. This receptor was taken from a man younger than 40 in good health. The material sequenced was blood.

In DNA form, the CDR3 reads TGTGCCAGCAGTTACTCAGGGGTAGACGGCTACAATGAGCAGTTCTTC. Its protein is CASSYSGVDGYNEQFF. The gene calls are TRBV6-2 or TRBV6-3 and TRBJ2-1; D perhaps matches TRBD1 (5 bases). V lost 0 bases, J lost 3 bases, and 12 bases lay in between. CDR1 and CDR2 (germline): MNHEY, SVGEGT. This CDR3 is 16 amino acids long.